Listed below are T cell receptor beta chains from one sample, sequenced in a study of OX40 agonist ivuxolimab in advanced cancers. Here immunoSEQ multiplex PCR was the method, and the copy in TCRdb shows in-frame clones only, minus some. Among 50,000 to 65,000 clones, about 81% were seen once, and the ten largest hold nearly 0.7%. The sequencing here drew on CD4+ or CD8+ T cells sorted from blood, taken in a trial of the OX40 agonist ivuxolimab. These receptors came from an adult with an advanced solid tumor such as melanoma, head and neck, liver or kidney cancer. Both conserved end residues are part of each CDR3. The D gene is left open where the match is weak. Not every row has a clone size; where given, it reads once, few, many or a size class.

v_call	d_call	j_call	clone_size	cdr3_aa	cdr3_nt
TRBV19	.	TRBJ2-7	.	CASSQQQGSVEQYF	TGTGCCAGTAGTCAACAACAGGGATCCGTCGAGCAGTACTTC
TRBV9	TRBD2	TRBJ2-3	.	CASSPIPSGATDTQYF	TGTGCCAGCAGCCCCATCCCTAGCGGTGCCACAGATACGCAGTATTTT
TRBV12-5	.	TRBJ1-6	.	CASGQGFTNSPLHF	TGTGCTAGTGGTCAGGGGTTTACTAATTCACCCCTCCACTTT
TRBV4-1	.	TRBJ1-4	once	CASSQDSGRNEKLFF	TGCGCCAGCAGCCAAGATTCAGGCCGGAATGAAAAACTGTTTTTT
TRBV4-2	TRBD2	TRBJ2-2	.	CASSQVTLAENTGELFF	TGTGCCAGCAGCCAAGTGACACTAGCGGAAAACACCGGGGAGCTGTTTTTT
TRBV25-1	.	TRBJ1-6	.	CASTRGGYNSPLHF	TGTGCCAGCACACGAGGGGGTTATAATTCACCCCTCCACTTT
TRBV25-1	.	TRBJ1-6	once	CASSVDNRNSPLHF	TGTGCCAGCAGTGTCGATAACCGTAATTCACCCCTCCACTTT
TRBV5-6	.	TRBJ2-1	few	CASSSRWADSSYNEQFF	TGTGCCAGCAGCTCCCGATGGGCGGACAGCTCCTACAATGAGCAGTTCTTC
TRBV25-1	.	TRBJ2-6	.	CATDGWDLSGANVLTF	TGTGCCACCGACGGGTGGGACCTCTCTGGGGCCAACGTCCTGACTTTC
TRBV6-5	TRBD1	TRBJ1-5	.	CASSSHRGQGVQPQHF	TGTGCCAGCAGTTCCCATCGGGGACAGGGGGTTCAGCCCCAGCATTTT
TRBV5-6	.	TRBJ2-7	.	CASSLRSLGVRDEQYF	TGTGCCAGCAGCTTAAGGTCTTTAGGGGTGAGAGACGAGCAGTACTTC
TRBV7-9	TRBD2	TRBJ2-1	once	CASSISRGDEQFF	TGTGCCAGCAGCATTAGTCGGGGGGATGAGCAGTTCTTC